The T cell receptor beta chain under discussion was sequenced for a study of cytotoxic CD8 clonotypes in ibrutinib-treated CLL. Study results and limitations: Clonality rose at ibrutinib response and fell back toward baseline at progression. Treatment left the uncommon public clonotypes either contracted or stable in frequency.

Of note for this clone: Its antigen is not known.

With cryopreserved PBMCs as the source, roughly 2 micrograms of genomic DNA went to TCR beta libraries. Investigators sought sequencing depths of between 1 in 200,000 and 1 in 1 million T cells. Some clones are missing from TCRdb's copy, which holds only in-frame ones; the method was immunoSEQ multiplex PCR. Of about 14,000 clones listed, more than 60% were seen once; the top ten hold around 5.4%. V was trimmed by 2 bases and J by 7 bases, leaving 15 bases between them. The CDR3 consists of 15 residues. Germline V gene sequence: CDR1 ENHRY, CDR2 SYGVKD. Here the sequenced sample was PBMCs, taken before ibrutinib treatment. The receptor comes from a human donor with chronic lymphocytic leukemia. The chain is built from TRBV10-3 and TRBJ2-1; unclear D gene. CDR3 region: CAISERTTLGNEQFF. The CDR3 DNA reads TGTGCCATCAGTGAGCGAACCACCCTGGGGAATGAGCAGTTCTTC.